This TCR beta chain derives from a study of regulatory T cells in long-lasting Graves disease. V gave up 3 bases and J gave up 5 bases; unmatched junction bases: 3. Germline CDR1 is GTSNPN and CDR2 is SVGIG (reference sequence). This CDR3 contains 13 residues. The TCR beta library used iRepertoire HTBI primers with Arm-PCR amplification of CDR3. TCRdb re-analysed the multiplex PCR reads in MiXCR, keeping a single row per CDR3 protein. The sample has over 650,000 distinct CDR3 sequences, around 30% seen once. Time point noted: persistent/refractory GD, antithyroid drugs over 5 years with positive TRAb. Following extraction of RNA from PBMCs, that RNA was used to make the TCR library.

The V call is TRBV30, the J call TRBJ1-4; TRBD1 agrees at 7 bases. The input for sequencing was peripheral blood mononuclear cells (PBMCs), taken when the disease was refractory, from a patient treated with antithyroid drugs. The source of this sequence is a female donor with Graves disease. The CDR3 coding sequence is TGTGCCTGGAGCGGGACAGACAATGAAAAACTGTTTTTT. The encoded protein is CAWSGTDNEKLFF.